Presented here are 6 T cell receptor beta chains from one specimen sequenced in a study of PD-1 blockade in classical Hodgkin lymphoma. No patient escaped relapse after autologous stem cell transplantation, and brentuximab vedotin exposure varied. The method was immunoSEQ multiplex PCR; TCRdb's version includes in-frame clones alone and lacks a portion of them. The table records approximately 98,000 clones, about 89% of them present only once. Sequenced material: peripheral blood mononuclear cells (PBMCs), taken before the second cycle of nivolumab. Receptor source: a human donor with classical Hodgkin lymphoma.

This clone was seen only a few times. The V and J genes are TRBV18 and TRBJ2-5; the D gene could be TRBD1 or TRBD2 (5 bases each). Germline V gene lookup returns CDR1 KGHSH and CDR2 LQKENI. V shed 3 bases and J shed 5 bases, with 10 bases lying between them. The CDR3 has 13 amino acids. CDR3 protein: CASSPPGSETQYF. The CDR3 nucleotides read TGTGCCAGCTCACCCCCAGGGAGCGAGACCCAGTACTTC.

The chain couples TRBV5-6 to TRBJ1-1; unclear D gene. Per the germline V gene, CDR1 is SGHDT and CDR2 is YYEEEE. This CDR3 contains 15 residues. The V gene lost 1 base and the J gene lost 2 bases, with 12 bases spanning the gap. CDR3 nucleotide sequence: TGTGCCAGCAGCTTGTTTGGCTTAGCTAACACTGAAGCTTTCTTT. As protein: CASSLFGLANTEAFF. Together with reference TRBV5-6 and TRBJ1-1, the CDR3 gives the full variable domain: DAGVTQSPTHLIKTRGQQVTLRCSPKSGHDTVSWYQQALGQGPQFIFQYYEEEERQRGNFPDRFSGHQFPNYSSELNVNALLLGDSALYLCASSLFGLANTEAFFGQGTRLTVV.

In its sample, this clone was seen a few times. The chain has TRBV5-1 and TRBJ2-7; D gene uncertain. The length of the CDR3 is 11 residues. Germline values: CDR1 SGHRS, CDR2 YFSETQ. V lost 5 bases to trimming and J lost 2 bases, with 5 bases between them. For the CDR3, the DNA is TGCGCCAGCAGGACAACCTACGAGCAGTACTTC. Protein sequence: CASRTTYEQYF.

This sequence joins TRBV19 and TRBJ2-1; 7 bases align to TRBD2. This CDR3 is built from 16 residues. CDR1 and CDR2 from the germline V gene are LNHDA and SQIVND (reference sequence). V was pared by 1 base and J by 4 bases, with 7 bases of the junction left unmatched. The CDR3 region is CASSIGVAGVYNEQFF. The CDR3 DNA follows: TGTGCCAGTAGTATAGGGGTAGCGGGCGTATACAATGAGCAGTTCTTC.

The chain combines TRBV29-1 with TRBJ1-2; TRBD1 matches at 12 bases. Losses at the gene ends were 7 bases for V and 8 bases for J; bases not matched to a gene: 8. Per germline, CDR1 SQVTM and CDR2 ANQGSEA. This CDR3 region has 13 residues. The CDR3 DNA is TGCAGCGGAGTGGGACAGGGGGCGCGGGGCTACACCTTC. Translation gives CSGVGQGARGYTF.

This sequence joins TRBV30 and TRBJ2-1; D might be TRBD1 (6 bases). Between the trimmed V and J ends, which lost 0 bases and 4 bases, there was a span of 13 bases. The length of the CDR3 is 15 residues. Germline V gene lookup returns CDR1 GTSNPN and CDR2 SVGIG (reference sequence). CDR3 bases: TGTGCCTGGAGTGTACTGGGGGCGGTTTACAATGAGCAGTTCTTC. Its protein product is CAWSVLGAVYNEQFF.